The T cell receptor (beta chain) described here comes from a study of identical twins. Study-level results: Cross-sectional statistical analysis, not tracking of the same donors, underpinned the conclusions. Twin-shared out-of-frame alpha sequences showed excess low generation probability.

Trimming pared 8 bases from V and 8 bases from J, leaving 10 bases between. The CDR3 has 11 residues. TCRdb reprocessed the 5' RACE reads with MiXCR, giving one entry per CDR3 protein. Of around 490,000 distinct CDR3 sequences in the sample, 20% to 25% were seen once. This clonotype has a single count. What it binds is not known. This sample also appeared in a second study, on yellow fever vaccine responses in identical twins.

The sequence came from a woman younger than 30 in good health. The sample taken for sequencing was CD4+ T cells sorted from blood. The rearrangement uses TRBV12-3 or TRBV12-4 and TRBJ1-3, with D uncertain. The CDR3 is CASREQYTIYF. The CDR3, as DNA: TGTGCCAGCCGAGAGCAGTACACCATATATTTT.